This T cell receptor beta chain appears in the sequencing data of a study of coeliac disease. Study as a whole: High-resolution HLA typing was lacking; TRBV7-2 bias was queried instead.

With 1 base clipped from V and 3 bases from J, the junction kept 3 bases outside the gene matches. CDR1 SGHDT and CDR2 YYEEEE come from the germline V gene. The CDR3 loop spans 16 amino acids. The protocol was immunoSEQ multiplex PCR, while the TCRdb copy is restricted to in-frame clones and leaves out a portion. This sample yields several thousand clones, of which around 70% are seen a single time; about 6.5% belongs to the top ten. Worth noting for this clone: What it binds is unknown.

Study observations and caveats: Lamina propria and intraepithelial cell fractions may contain each other's cells. Lower clonality than controls marked TRB and TRG repertoires from active celiac intraepithelial and lamina propria samples. Published gliadin-specific TRB sequences appeared in 9 of 18 coeliac samples, 1 of 6 controls.

This TCR was recovered from a man in his thirties or forties with celiac disease. This chain links TRBV5-6 with TRBJ2-1; 11 bases fit TRBD2. Sequencing input: lamina propria lymphocytes from the gut. DNA of the CDR3: TGTGCCAGCAGCTTGTTAACTAGCGGGGGCTACAATGAGCAGTTCTTC. It yields the protein CASSLLTSGGYNEQFF.